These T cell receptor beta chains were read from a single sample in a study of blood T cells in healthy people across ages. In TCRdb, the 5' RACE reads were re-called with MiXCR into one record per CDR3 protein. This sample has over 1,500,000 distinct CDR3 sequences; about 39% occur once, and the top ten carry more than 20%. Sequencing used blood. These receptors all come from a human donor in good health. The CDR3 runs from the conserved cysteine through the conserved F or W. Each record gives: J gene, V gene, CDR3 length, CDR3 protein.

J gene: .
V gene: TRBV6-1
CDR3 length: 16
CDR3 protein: CASSEAKLAGFETQYF

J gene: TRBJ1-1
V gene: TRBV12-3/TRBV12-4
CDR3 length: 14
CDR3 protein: CASSLGAWDTEAFF

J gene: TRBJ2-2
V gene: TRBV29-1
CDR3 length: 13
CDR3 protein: CSVDTVNTGELFF

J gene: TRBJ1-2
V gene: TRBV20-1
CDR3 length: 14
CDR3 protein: CSAWGSQGFHGYTF

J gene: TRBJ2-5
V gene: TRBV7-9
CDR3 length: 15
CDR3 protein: CASSGLAGTGPEQYF

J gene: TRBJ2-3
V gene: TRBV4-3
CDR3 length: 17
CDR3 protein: CASSQDRAGGPKDTQYF

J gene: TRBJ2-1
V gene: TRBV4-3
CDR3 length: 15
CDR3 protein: CASSQDRLAGSVQFF

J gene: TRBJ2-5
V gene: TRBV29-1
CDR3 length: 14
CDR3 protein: CSVALGGLEETQYF

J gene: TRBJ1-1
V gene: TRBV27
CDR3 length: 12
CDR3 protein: CASSSGGRGAFF

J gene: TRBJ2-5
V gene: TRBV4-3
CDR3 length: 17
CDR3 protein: CASSQDGHRGPGETQYF

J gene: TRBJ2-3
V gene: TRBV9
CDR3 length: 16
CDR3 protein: CASSDNRDLPQDTQYF

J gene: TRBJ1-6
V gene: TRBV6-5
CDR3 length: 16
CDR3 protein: CASGIGVQGVFSPLHF

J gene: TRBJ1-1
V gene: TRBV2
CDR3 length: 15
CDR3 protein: CASRSGQGLRTEAFF

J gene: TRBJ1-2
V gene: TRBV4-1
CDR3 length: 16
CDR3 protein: CASSVTPGTLFYGYTF

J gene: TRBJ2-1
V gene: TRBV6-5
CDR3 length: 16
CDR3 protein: CASSYQGLAGNNEQFF

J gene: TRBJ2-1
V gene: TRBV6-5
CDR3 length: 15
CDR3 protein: CASNPSGTSYNEQFF

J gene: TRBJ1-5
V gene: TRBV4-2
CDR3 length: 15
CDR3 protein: CASSQRRASNQPQHF

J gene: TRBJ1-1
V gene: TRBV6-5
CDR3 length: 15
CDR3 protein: CASRFREGLNTEAFF

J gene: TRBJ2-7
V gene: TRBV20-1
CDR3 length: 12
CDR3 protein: CSARPDRHEQYF

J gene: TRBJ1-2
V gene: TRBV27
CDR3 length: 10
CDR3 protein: CAIQASGYTF

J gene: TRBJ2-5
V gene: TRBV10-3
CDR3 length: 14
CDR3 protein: CAISKQGAQETQYF

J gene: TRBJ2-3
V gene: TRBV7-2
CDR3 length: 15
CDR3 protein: CASSLLARLADTQYF

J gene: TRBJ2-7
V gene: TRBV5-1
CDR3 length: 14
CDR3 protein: CASMEIERSYEQYF